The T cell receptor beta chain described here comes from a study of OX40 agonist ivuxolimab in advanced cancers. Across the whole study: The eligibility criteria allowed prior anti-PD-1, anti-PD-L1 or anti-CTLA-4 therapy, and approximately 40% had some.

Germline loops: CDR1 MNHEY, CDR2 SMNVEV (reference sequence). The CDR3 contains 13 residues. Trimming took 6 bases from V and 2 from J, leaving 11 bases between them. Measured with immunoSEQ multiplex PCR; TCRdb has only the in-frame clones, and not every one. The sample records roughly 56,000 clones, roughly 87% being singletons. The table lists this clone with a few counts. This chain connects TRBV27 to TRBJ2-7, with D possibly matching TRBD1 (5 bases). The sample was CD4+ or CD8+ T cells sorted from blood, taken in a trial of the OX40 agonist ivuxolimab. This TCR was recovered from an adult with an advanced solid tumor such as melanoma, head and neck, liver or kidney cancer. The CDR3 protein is CASRGLSPYEQYF. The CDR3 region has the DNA TGTGCCAGCAGGGGGCTATCCCCCTACGAGCAGTACTTC.